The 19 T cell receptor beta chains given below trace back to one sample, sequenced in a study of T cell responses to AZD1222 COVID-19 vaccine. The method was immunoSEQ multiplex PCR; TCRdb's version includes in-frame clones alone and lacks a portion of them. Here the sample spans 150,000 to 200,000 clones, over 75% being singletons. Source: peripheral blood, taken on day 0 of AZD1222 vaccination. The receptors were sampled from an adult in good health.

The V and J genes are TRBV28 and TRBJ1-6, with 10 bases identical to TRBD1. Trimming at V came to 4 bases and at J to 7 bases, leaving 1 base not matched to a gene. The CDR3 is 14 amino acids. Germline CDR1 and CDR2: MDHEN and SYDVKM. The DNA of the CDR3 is TGTGCCAGCAGTTCGGGACAGGGGAATTCACCCCTCCACTTT. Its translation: CASSSGQGNSPLHF. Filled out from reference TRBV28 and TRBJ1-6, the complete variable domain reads DVKVTQSSRYLVKRTGEKVFLECVQDMDHENMFWYRQDPGLGLRLIYFSYDVKMKEKGDIPEGYSVSREKKERFSLILESASTNQTSMYLCASSSGQGNSPLHFGNGTRLTVT.

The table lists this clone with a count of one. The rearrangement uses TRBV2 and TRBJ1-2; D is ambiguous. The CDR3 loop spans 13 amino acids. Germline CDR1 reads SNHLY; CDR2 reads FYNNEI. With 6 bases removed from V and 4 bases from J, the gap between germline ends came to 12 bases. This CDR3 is CASRPQMIYGYTF. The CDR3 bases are TGTGCCAGCAGGCCTCAGATGATCTATGGCTACACCTTC.

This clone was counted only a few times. The CDR3 reads CASSQVGTSPEMKTQYF. The CDR3 DNA is TGTGCCAGCAGCCAAGTTGGAACTAGCCCCGAGATGAAGACCCAGTACTTC. This rearrangement joins TRBV3-1 (or the pseudogene TRBV3-2) to TRBJ2-5; D perhaps matches TRBD2 (6 bases). V lost 1 base and J lost 6, with 21 bases in between. Germline values: CDR1 LGHDT, CDR2 YNNKEL (reference sequence). This CDR3 has 17 amino acids.

The CDR3 protein is CASSWRAEGLGGLTEAFF. The CDR3 DNA reads as TGTGCCAGCAGCTGGCGAGCAGAGGGTCTCGGCGGGCTCACTGAAGCTTTCTTT. V is TRBV7-9 and J is TRBJ1-1; D call uncertain. In germline, CDR1 is SEHNR, CDR2 FQNEAQ (reference sequence). This CDR3 has 18 amino acids. The V end lost 4 bases, the J end lost 4 bases, and 25 bases lay between the germline ends.

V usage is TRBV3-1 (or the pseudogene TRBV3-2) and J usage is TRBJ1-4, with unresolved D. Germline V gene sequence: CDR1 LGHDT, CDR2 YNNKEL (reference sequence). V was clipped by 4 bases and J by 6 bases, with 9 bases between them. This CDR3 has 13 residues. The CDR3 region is CASSRSMHEKLFF. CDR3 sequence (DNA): TGTGCCAGCAGCCGTTCTATGCATGAAAAACTGTTTTTT.

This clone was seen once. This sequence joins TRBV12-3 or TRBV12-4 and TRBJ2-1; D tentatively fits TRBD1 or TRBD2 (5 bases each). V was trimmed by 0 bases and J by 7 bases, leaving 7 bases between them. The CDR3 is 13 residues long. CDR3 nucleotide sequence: TGTGCCAGCAGTTTAGCGAGGGGAAATGAGCAGTTCTTC. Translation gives CASSLARGNEQFF.

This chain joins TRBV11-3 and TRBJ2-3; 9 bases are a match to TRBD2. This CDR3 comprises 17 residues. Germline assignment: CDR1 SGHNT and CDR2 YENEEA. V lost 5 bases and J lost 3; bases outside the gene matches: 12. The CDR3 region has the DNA TGTGCCAGCAGCCCAAGCCCCCTAGCGGGGTCGACAGATACGCAGTATTTT. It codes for CASSPSPLAGSTDTQYF.

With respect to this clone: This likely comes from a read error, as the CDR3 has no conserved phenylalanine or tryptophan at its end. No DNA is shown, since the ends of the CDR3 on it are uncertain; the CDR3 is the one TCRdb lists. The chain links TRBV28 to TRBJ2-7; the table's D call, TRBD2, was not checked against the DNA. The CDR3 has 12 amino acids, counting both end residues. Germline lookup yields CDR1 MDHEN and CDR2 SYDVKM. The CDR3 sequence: CASSSLGKGRWI.

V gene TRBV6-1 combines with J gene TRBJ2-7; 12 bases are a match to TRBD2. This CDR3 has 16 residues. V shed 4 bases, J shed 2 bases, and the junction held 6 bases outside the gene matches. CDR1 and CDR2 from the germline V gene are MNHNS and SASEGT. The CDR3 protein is CASSARLAGAPYEQYF. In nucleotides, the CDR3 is TGTGCCAGCAGTGCCCGACTAGCGGGGGCCCCCTACGAGCAGTACTTC.

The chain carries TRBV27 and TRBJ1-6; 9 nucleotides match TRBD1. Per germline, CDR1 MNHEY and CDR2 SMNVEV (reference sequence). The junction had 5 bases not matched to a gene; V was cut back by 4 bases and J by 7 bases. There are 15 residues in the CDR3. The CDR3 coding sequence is TGTGCCAGCAGTTGGGGACAGGGTCTCAATTCACCCCTCCACTTT. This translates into CASSWGQGLNSPLHF.

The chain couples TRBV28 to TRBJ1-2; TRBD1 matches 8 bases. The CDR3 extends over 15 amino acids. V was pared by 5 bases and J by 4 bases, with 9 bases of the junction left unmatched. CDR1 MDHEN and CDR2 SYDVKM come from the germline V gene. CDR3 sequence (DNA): TGTGCCAGCAGTACCCCCCAGGGGGCGACCTATGGCTACACCTTC. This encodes CASSTPQGATYGYTF.

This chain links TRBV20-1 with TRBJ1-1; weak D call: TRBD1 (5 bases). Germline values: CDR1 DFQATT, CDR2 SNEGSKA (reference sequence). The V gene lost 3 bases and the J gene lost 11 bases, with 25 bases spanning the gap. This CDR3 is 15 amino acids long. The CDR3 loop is CSASLAGSMSFDAFF. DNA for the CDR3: TGCAGTGCTAGTCTGGCAGGGAGTATGTCCTTTGACGCTTTCTTT.

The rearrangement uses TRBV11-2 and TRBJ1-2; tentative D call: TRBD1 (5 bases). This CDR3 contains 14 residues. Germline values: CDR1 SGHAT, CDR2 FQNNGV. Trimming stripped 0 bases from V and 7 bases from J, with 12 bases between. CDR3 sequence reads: CASSLDRGPGGYTF. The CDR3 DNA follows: TGTGCCAGCAGCTTAGATCGGGGACCGGGTGGCTACACCTTC.

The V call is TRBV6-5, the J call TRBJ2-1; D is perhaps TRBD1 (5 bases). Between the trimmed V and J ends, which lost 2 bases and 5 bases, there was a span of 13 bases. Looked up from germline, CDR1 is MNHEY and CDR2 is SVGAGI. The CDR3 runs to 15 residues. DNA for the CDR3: TGTGCCAGCAGTTACGACAGACTGAGGAACAATGAGCAGTTCTTC. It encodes CASSYDRLRNNEQFF.

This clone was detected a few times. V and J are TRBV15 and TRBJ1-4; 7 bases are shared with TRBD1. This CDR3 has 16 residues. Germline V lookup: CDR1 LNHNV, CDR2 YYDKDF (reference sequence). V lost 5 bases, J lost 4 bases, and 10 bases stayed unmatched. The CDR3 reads CATSRRSTGNNEKLFF. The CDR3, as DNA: TGTGCCACCAGCCGACGCTCGACAGGGAATAATGAAAAACTGTTTTTT.

Here the CDR3 reads CASSQEPASIDNEQFF. The CDR3 region has the DNA TGCGCCAGCAGCCAAGAGCCGGCTTCTATTGACAATGAGCAGTTCTTC. The V call is TRBV4-3, the J call TRBJ2-1, with D unclear. Between the trimmed V and J ends, which lost 0 bases and 5 bases, there was a span of 14 bases. Germline CDR1 reads LGHNA; CDR2 reads YSLEER. This CDR3 is 16 amino acids long.

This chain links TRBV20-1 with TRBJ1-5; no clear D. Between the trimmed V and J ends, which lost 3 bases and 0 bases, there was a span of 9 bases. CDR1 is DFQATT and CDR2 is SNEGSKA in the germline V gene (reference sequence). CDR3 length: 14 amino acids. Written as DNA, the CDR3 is TGCAGTGCTAGTCCCCAGGCTAGCAATCAGCCCCAGCATTTT. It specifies CSASPQASNQPQHF.

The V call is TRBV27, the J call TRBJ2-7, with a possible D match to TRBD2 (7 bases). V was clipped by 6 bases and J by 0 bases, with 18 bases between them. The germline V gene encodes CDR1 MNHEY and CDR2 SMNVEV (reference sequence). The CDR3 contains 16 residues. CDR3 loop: CASSPYGGANSYEQYF. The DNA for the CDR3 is TGTGCCAGCAGCCCATATGGGGGGGCGAACTCCTACGAGCAGTACTTC.

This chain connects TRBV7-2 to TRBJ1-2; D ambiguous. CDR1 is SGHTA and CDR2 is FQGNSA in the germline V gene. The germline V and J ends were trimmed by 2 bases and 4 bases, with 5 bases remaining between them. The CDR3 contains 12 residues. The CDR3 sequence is CASSLTGYGYTF. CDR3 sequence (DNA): TGTGCCAGCAGCTTAACCGGCTATGGCTACACCTTC.